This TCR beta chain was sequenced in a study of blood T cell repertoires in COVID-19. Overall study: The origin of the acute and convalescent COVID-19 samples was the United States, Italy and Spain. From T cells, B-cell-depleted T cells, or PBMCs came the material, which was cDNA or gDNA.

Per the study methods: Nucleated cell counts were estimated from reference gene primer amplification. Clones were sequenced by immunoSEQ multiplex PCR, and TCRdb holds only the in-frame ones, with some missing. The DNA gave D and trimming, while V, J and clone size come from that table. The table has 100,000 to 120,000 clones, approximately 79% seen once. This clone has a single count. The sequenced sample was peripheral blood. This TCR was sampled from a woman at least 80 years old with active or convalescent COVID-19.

The CDR3 reads CASSPPRSRTGNYGYTF. The DNA for the CDR3 is TGTGCCAGCAGCCCCCCTCGGAGTAGGACAGGGAACTATGGCTACACCTTC. The rearrangement uses TRBV3-1 (or the pseudogene TRBV3-2) and TRBJ1-2, with 8 bases aligning to TRBD1. This CDR3 spans 17 amino acids. Trimming took 4 bases from V and 2 from J; bases not matched to a gene: 12. Germline V gene sequence: CDR1 LGHDT, CDR2 YNNKEL (reference sequence).